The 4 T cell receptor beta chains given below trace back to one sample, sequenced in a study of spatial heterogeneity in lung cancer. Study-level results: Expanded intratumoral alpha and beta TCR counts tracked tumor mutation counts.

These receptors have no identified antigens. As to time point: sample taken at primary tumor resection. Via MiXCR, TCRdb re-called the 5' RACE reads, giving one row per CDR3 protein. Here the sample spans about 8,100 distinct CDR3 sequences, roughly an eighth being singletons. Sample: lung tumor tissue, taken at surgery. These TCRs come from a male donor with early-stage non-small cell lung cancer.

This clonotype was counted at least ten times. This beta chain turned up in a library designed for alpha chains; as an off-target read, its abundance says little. CDR3 loop: CASSEGVAGANVLTF. CDR3 in DNA: TGTGCCAGCAGTGAAGGGGTAGCCGGGGCCAACGTCCTGACTTTC. The chain recombines TRBV6-1 with TRBJ2-6; D is uncertain. Germline loops: CDR1 MNHNS, CDR2 SASEGT. The CDR3 is 15 residues long. Trimming stripped 1 base from V and 4 bases from J, with 8 bases between.

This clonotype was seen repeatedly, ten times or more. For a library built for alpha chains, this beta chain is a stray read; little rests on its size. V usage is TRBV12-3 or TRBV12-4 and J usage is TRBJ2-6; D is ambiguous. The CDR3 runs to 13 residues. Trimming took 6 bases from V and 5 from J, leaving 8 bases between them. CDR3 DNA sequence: TGTGCCAGCAGGGCCTCCTGGGCCAACGTCCTGACTTTC. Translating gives CASRASWANVLTF.

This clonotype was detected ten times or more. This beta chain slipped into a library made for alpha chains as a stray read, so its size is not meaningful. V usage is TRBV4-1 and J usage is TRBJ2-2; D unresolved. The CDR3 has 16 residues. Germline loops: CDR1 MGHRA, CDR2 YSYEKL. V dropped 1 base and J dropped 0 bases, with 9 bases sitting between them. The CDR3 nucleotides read TGCGCCAGCAGCCAAGCTTCCCAATCGAACACCGGGGAGCTGTTTTTT. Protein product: CASSQASQSNTGELFF.

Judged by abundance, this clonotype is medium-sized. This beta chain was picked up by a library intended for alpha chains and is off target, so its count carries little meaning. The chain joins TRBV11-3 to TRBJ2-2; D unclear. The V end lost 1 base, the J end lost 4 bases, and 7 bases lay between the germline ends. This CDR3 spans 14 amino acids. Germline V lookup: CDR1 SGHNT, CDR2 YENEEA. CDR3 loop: CASSLGPITGELFF. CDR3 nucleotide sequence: TGTGCCAGCAGCTTAGGGCCCATCACCGGGGAGCTGTTTTTT.